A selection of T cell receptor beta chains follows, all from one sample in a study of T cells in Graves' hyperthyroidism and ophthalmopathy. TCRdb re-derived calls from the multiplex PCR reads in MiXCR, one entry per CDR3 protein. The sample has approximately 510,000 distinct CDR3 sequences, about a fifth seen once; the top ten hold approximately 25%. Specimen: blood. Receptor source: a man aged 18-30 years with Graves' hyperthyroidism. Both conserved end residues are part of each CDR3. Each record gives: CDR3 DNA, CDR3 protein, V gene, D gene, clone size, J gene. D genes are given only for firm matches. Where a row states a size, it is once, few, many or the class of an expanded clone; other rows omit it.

TGTGCCAGCACCACCTCCACTGAAGCTTTCTTT	CASTTSTEAFF	TRBV11-2	-	-	TRBJ1-1
TGTGCCAGCAGTTCTAGGGGGGGGGAGCTGTTTTTT	CASSSRGGELFF	TRBV12-3/TRBV12-4	-	-	TRBJ2-2
TGCGCCAGCAGCCAAGATCACGCAGGGTGGGGCGAGCAGTACTTC	CASSQDHAGWGEQYF	TRBV4-1	-	-	TRBJ2-7
TGTGCCAGCAGAGGCGGGACAGGGGTTAGATACGAGCAGTACTTC	CASRGGTGVRYEQYF	TRBV28	TRBD1	many	TRBJ2-7
TGTGCCAGCAGCGGCGGACAGATCTCCTACGAGCAGTACTTC	CASSGGQISYEQYF	TRBV5-6	-	-	TRBJ2-7
TGTGCCAGCAGTTTTGGTAGGGGAGGCTACGAGCAGTACTTC	CASSFGRGGYEQYF	TRBV12-3/TRBV12-4	-	many	TRBJ2-7
TGTGCCAGCACAGTACGTCCGGGACAGGGTAGGTTGGGCACTGAAGCTTTCTTT	CASTVRPGQGRLGTEAFF	TRBV27	TRBD1	many	TRBJ1-1
TGTGCCAGCAGTTCTAGGGAGGGTAGCAATCAGCCCCAGCATTTT	CASSSREGSNQPQHF	TRBV12-3/TRBV12-4	-	-	TRBJ1-5
TGCGCCAGCAGCTTGAAACCGGGCATGAACACTGAAGCTTTCTTT	CASSLKPGMNTEAFF	TRBV5-1	-	few	TRBJ1-1
TGTGCCAGCAGCCAAAGTTGGAGCTCCTATAATTCACCCCTCCACTTT	CASSQSWSSYNSPLHF	TRBV12-3/TRBV12-4	-	many	TRBJ1-6
TGCAGCGCCCGACAGGGGGTTTTGGGTGATACCTTC	CSARQGVLGDTF	TRBV29-1	TRBD1	-	TRBJ1-2
TGTGCCAGCAGCAAAGACAACCTGAGCAATCAGCCCCAGCATTTT	CASSKDNLSNQPQHF	TRBV12-3/TRBV12-4	-	many	TRBJ1-5
TGCAGCGTCGAGTTAGGGGTGACAGGGGGGTCCTACGAGCAGTACTTC	CSVELGVTGGSYEQYF	TRBV29-1	TRBD1	many	TRBJ2-7
TGTGCCAGCAACCCCACAGGGTGGAAAAACATTAAGTACTTC	CASNPTGWKNIKYF	TRBV28	-	few	TRBJ2-4
TGCGCCAGCAGCCAAGATTTCGGGATTGAGCAGTACTTC	CASSQDFGIEQYF	TRBV4-1	-	-	TRBJ2-7
TGTGCCGGAAGAAGGGTCCCAAACACCGGGGAGCTGTTTTTT	CAGRRVPNTGELFF	TRBV5-6	-	-	TRBJ2-2
TGTGCCAGCAGCACACGACAGAATGAAGCTTTCTTT	CASSTRQNEAFF	TRBV13	-	many	TRBJ1-1
TGCGCCAGCAGCTTGGTGGGGCCGGAGACCCAGTACTTC	CASSLVGPETQYF	TRBV5-1	-	-	TRBJ2-5
TGTGCCAGCAGCTTAGAACAGGGGATGTGGAGAGACTATGGCTACACCTTC	CASSLEQGMWRDYGYTF	TRBV7-6	TRBD1	many	TRBJ1-2
TGCGCCAGCAGCCAGTTGTTCGCTGAAGCTTTCTTT	CASSQLFAEAFF	TRBV10-1	-	-	TRBJ1-1
TGTGCCAGCAGTTTGACCGGACGGACCCGACCCTACGAGCAGTACTTC	CASSLTGRTRPYEQYF	TRBV12-3/TRBV12-4	-	many	TRBJ2-7
TGTGCCAGCAGTTTTCAGCGATCAGGCGAGCAGTACTTC	CASSFQRSGEQYF	TRBV12-3/TRBV12-4	-	-	TRBJ2-7
TGTGCCAGCAGTTTGGGGAGGGTGGAGACCCAGTACTTC	CASSLGRVETQYF	TRBV27	TRBD2	many	TRBJ2-5
TGCAGTGCTCTTGGACAGGGACGAGAGACCCAGTACTTC	CSALGQGRETQYF	TRBV20-1	TRBD1	many	TRBJ2-5
TGTGCCAGCAGTGAACAGGGGGCTTCCTACGAGCAGTACTTC	CASSEQGASYEQYF	TRBV6-1	TRBD1	-	TRBJ2-7
TGTGCCAGCAGTGCCCGCGGGGCATATGGCTACACCTTC	CASSARGAYGYTF	TRBV2	-	many	TRBJ1-2
TGTGCCACCAGCAGAGTGAGGGTGGGGACCCAGTACTTC	CATSRVRVGTQYF	TRBV15	-	many	TRBJ2-5
TGTGCCAGCAGTTCACTAGCGGAGAGCTCCTACGAGCAGTACTTC	CASSSLAESSYEQYF	TRBV6-2/TRBV6-3	TRBD2	-	TRBJ2-7
TGTGCCAGCGAGCACGGAGGGATGAACACTGAAGCTTTCTTT	CASEHGGMNTEAFF	TRBV7-2	-	-	TRBJ1-1
TGTGCTAGTGGTACGCCGGATAGCAATCAGCCCCAGCATTTT	CASGTPDSNQPQHF	TRBV12-5	-	many	TRBJ1-5
TGTGCCAGCAGTATTAGCCGGGACTCGGGAGACATTCAGTACTTC	CASSISRDSGDIQYF	TRBV2	-	-	TRBJ2-4
TGTGCCAGTCAAGACGCGAACACCGGGGAGCTGTTTTTT	CASQDANTGELFF	TRBV12-3/TRBV12-4	-	many	TRBJ2-2
TGTGCCAGTAGTATGAAGGGACTGTCGAACGTAAACACTGAAGCTTTCTTT	CASSMKGLSNVNTEAFF	TRBV19	-	many	TRBJ1-1
TGTGCCAGCAGGCCCCCAACAGGCTACGAGCAGTACTTC	CASRPPTGYEQYF	TRBV6-1	-	-	TRBJ2-7
TGTGCCAGCAGTTTCGCAGGGGAACACTATGGCTACACCTTC	CASSFAGEHYGYTF	TRBV27	-	many	TRBJ1-2